Below are 32 T cell receptor beta chains sequenced from a single sample in a study of blood T cell repertoires in COVID-19 (dated by TCRdb to 2020 to 2022). Library generation was performed with the immunoSEQ multiplex PCR assay. Sourced from immuneACCESS, this table was stored by TCRdb with only in-frame sequences that have V and J called. A share of the clones is absent; for the studies checked, an unresolved V gene accounts for under half, and the remainder has no known explanation. This sample gives 40,000 to 60,000 clones in total; roughly two thirds of them show up just once. The biggest ten clones account for roughly 10% of the sample. Sequencing input: peripheral blood. Every receptor here comes from a woman in her seventies with acute or convalescent COVID-19.

This chain joins TRBV6-2 or TRBV6-3 and TRBJ1-5; D unresolved. With 4 bases removed from V and 0 bases from J, the gap between germline ends came to 22 bases. Germline V lookup: CDR1 MNHEY, CDR2 SVGEGT. The CDR3 is 19 residues long. The chain's CDR3 is CASSSTLATEPYSNQPQHF. The CDR3 DNA reads as TGTGCCAGCAGTTCCACACTTGCGACGGAGCCATATAGCAATCAGCCCCAGCATTTT.

The count of this clone is one. The gene calls are TRBV7-2 and TRBJ1-1; D perhaps matches TRBD1 (6 bases). The CDR3 runs 14 residues. Trimming took 1 base from V and 4 from J, leaving 10 bases between them. CDR1 is SGHTA and CDR2 is FQGNSA in the germline V gene. The DNA of the CDR3 is TGTGCCAGCAGCTTAGAGGGAGGGGGCACTGAAGCTTTCTTT. Translating it yields CASSLEGGGTEAFF.

The chain carries TRBV2 and TRBJ2-1; possibly TRBD2 for D (7 bases). The CDR3 totals 14 residues. The V and J ends lost 7 bases and 3 bases respectively, with 13 bases between them. The germline V gene encodes CDR1 SNHLY and CDR2 FYNNEI. The CDR3 region has the DNA TGTGCCAGCAAGGGGGGGGAACACTACAATGAGCAGTTCTTC. Its protein product is CASKGGEHYNEQFF.

This clone was recorded a few times. The chain is built from TRBV25-1 and TRBJ2-5, with 10 positions matching TRBD2. Per germline, CDR1 MGHDK and CDR2 SYGVNS. The junction had 5 bases not matched to a gene; V was cut back by 4 bases and J by 3 bases. CDR3 size: 15 residues. The CDR3 coding sequence is TGTGCCAGCAGTGGCAGGACTAGCGGAGAAGAGACCCAGTACTTC. Translation: CASSGRTSGEETQYF.

This clone was picked up many times. The chain recombines TRBV7-8 with TRBJ2-5; 11 bases are shared with TRBD1. V shed 3 bases and J 4 bases; nucleotides not matched to a gene: 4. The CDR3 extends over 15 amino acids. Per the germline V gene, CDR1 is SGHVS and CDR2 is FQNEAQ. The CDR3 loop reads CASSFRTGGAETQYF. The CDR3 DNA reads TGTGCCAGCAGCTTCCGGACAGGGGGCGCAGAGACCCAGTACTTC.

The table lists this clone with a few counts. V is TRBV7-9 and J is TRBJ2-7, with TRBD2 matching over 9 bases. The trim removed 8 bases at V and 3 bases at J, leaving 8 bases unmatched. CDR1 and CDR2 (germline): SEHNR, FQNEAQ (reference sequence). CDR3 length equals 14 residues. As DNA, the CDR3 is TGTGCCAGCGGGGAGCGGGGGGCGAGCTACGAGCAGTACTTC. Its protein is CASGERGASYEQYF.

The chain recombines TRBV7-9 with TRBJ1-2; no clear D gene. This CDR3 is built from 15 residues. Germline V gene data show CDR1 as SEHNR and CDR2 as FQNEAQ (reference sequence). Trimming took off 8 bases at V and 4 bases at J, with 20 bases between the two ends. Written as DNA, the CDR3 is TGTGCCAGCGAGTTAGTCCAGGAACCGCTCTATGGCTACACCTTC. Protein product: CASELVQEPLYGYTF.

This clone is medium-sized by share. The chain links TRBV6-1 to TRBJ2-7; D remains ambiguous. Trimming took 3 bases from V and 2 from J, leaving 8 bases between them. The germline gives CDR1 MNHNS, CDR2 SASEGT. The CDR3 extends over 13 amino acids. DNA of the CDR3: TGTGCCAGCAGTGAGATTGGGCCCTACGAGCAGTACTTC. Translation: CASSEIGPYEQYF.

The chain links TRBV7-2 to TRBJ1-2; D unresolved. Germline V CDR1 and CDR2: SGHTA, FQGNSA. The CDR3 totals 14 residues. The V end lost 4 bases, the J end lost 0 bases, and 9 bases lay between the germline ends. CDR3 in amino acids: CASSSQSSNYGYTF. The CDR3 DNA is TGTGCCAGCAGCTCTCAGTCTTCTAACTATGGCTACACCTTC.

The V call is TRBV4-1, the J call TRBJ2-7; no clear D. V shed 2 bases and J shed 4 bases, with 9 bases lying between them. The CDR3 is 13 amino acids. The germline V gene encodes CDR1 MGHRA and CDR2 YSYEKL. The CDR3 reads CASSQQGGYEQYF. CDR3 bases: TGCGCCAGCAGCCAACAAGGCGGATACGAGCAGTACTTC.

The J gene is TRBJ1-1, the V gene TRBV27; TRBD1 matches 8 bases. Per germline, CDR1 MNHEY and CDR2 SMNVEV (reference sequence). The CDR3 is 15 amino acids. V lost 5 bases, J lost 1 base, and 6 bases stayed unmatched. The CDR3 DNA is TGTGCCAGCAGTCCCTCCGACAGGGGGAACACTGAAGCTTTCTTT. Protein product: CASSPSDRGNTEAFF.

V gene TRBV5-5 combines with J gene TRBJ1-4; the D gene is possibly TRBD1 (5 bases). Per germline, CDR1 SGHKS and CDR2 YYEKEE (reference sequence). This CDR3 has 15 residues. Trimming left V 4 bases short and J 7 bases short, with 17 bases between. The CDR3 reads CASSRRQRVGEKLFF. In DNA, the CDR3 is TGTGCCAGCAGCCGTCGACAGCGAGTTGGTGAAAAACTGTTTTTT. Filled out from reference TRBV5-5 and TRBJ1-4, the complete variable domain reads DAGVTQSPTHLIKTRGQQVTLRCSPISGHKSVSWYQQVLGQGPQFIFQYYEKEERGRGNFPDRFSARQFPNYSSELNVNALLLGDSALYLCASSRRQRVGEKLFFGSGTQLSVL.

The CDR3, as DNA: TGTGCCAGCTCACCGGGCGGGGACACTGAAGCTTTCTTT. This sequence encodes CASSPGGDTEAFF. This chain uses TRBV18 with TRBJ1-1; the D is unclear. The CDR3 is made up of 13 amino acids. The germline V gene encodes CDR1 KGHSH and CDR2 LQKENI. V was shortened by 3 bases and J by 3 bases, with 8 bases between the two germline ends. Full variable domain (missing parts from reference TRBV18 and TRBJ1-1): NAGVMQNPRHLVRRRGQEARLRCSPMKGHSHVYWYRQLPEEGLKFMVYLQKENIIDESGMPKERFSAEFPKEGPSILRIQQVVRGDSAAYFCASSPGGDTEAFFGQGTRLTVV.

The chain uses TRBV13 and TRBJ2-7; possibly TRBD2 for D (7 bases). V was clipped by 6 bases and J by 4 bases, with 16 bases between them. Germline assignment: CDR1 PRHDT and CDR2 FYEKMQ (reference sequence). CDR3 size: 14 residues. CDR3 residues: CASSRGGSRYEQYF. The CDR3 DNA reads as TGTGCCAGCAGTCGCGGGGGCAGCCGGTACGAGCAGTACTTC.

The chain uses TRBV28 and TRBJ1-2; 7 positions agree with TRBD1. The trim removed 6 bases at V and 3 bases at J, leaving 4 bases unmatched. Germline V gene lookup returns CDR1 MDHEN and CDR2 SYDVKM. The CDR3 length is 13 residues. CDR3 amino acids: CASRQGTDYGYTF. The CDR3 DNA reads TGTGCCAGCAGGCAAGGGACAGACTATGGCTACACCTTC.

In its sample, this clone is medium-sized. V and J are TRBV6-2 or TRBV6-3 and TRBJ1-2; no definite D call. The germline gives CDR1 MNHEY, CDR2 SVGEGT. The ends were cut back, 4 bases at V and 8 bases at J, with 8 bases in the middle. There are 11 residues in the CDR3. The CDR3 DNA is TGTGCCAGCAGTTCCGTTGGCGGCTACACCTTC. It specifies CASSSVGGYTF.

The chain recombines TRBV27 with TRBJ2-3; D is unresolved. The CDR3 covers 15 residues. Between the trimmed V and J ends, which lost 4 bases and 1 base, there was a span of 12 bases. Germline assignment: CDR1 MNHEY and CDR2 SMNVEV (reference sequence). CDR3 DNA: TGTGCCAGCAGTTCACTTAGCATAGGCACAGATACGCAGTATTTT. It is translated as CASSSLSIGTDTQYF.

The V call is TRBV12-3 or TRBV12-4, the J call TRBJ2-3; no firm D call. CDR3 length equals 13 residues. V lost 6 bases and J lost 5, with 12 bases in between. The DNA for the CDR3 is TGTGCCAGCAGCCCCAACTCGAGAGATACGCAGTATTTT. It specifies CASSPNSRDTQYF.

The chain links TRBV29-1 to TRBJ2-1; D perhaps matches TRBD1 (5 bases). The V and J ends lost 2 bases and 2 bases respectively, with 13 bases between them. CDR1 is SQVTM and CDR2 is ANQGSEA in the germline V gene. The CDR3 covers 15 residues. The CDR3 coding sequence is TGCAGCGTTGAAAGCAAGGCAGGGCCCTACAATGAGCAGTTCTTC. Translating it yields CSVESKAGPYNEQFF.

This clone came up once. The chain joins TRBV12-3 or TRBV12-4 to TRBJ2-5, with D perhaps matching TRBD1 (6 bases). The CDR3 consists of 13 residues. The V end lost 6 bases, the J end lost 6 bases, and 14 bases lay between the germline ends. The CDR3 loop reads CASRLTGSKTQYF. The CDR3 nucleotides are TGTGCCAGCAGACTGACAGGTTCGAAGACCCAGTACTTC.

The chain employs TRBV5-1 and TRBJ2-7; 7 bases line up with TRBD2. The junction had 7 bases not matched to a gene; V was cut back by 4 bases and J by 6 bases. Germline CDR1 reads SGHRS; CDR2 reads YFSETQ. The CDR3 loop spans 13 amino acids. The CDR3 is CASSLGGDTEQYF. CDR3 bases: TGCGCCAGCAGCCTGGGGGGGGATACCGAGCAGTACTTC.

The chain recombines TRBV27 with TRBJ2-5; unclear D gene. Trimming removed 11 bases at V and 2 bases at J, with 9 bases between. Germline lookup yields CDR1 MNHEY and CDR2 SMNVEV (reference sequence). CDR3 length: 11 amino acids. CDR3 sequence: CAGDCQETQYF. CDR3 coding DNA: TGTGCCGGCGACTGTCAAGAGACCCAGTACTTC.

The sample holds many counts of this clone. This rearrangement joins TRBV4-1 to TRBJ2-1; TRBD2 matches at 9 bases. Germline V gene sequence: CDR1 MGHRA, CDR2 YSYEKL. Trimming took 2 bases from V and 8 from J; bases not matched to a gene: 10. The CDR3 is made up of 16 amino acids. The CDR3 sequence: CASSQSSLTSGYEQFF. The CDR3 nucleotides are TGCGCCAGCAGCCAATCCTCGCTTACTAGCGGGTATGAGCAGTTCTTC.

This chain links TRBV18 with TRBJ2-6; D possibly corresponds to TRBD1 (5 bases). Trimming removed 5 bases at V and 1 base at J, with 12 bases between. From germline, CDR1 is KGHSH and CDR2 LQKENI. This CDR3 has 16 residues. Here the CDR3 DNA reads TGTGCCAGCTCATCACAGACAGATTCTGGGGCCAACGTCCTGACTTTC. Translating it yields CASSSQTDSGANVLTF.

The V call is TRBV3-1 (or the pseudogene TRBV3-2), the J call TRBJ2-1; 10 bases map to TRBD2. CDR3 length: 13 residues. With V trimmed by 6 bases and J by 6 bases, 2 bases remained unmatched. Germline V CDR1 and CDR2: LGHDT, YNNKEL (reference sequence). CDR3 region: CASRIAGGNEQFF. The DNA of the CDR3 is TGTGCCAGCAGGATAGCGGGAGGCAATGAGCAGTTCTTC.

The CDR3 DNA sequence: TGCAGCGTTGTTTCACCAGGGGCAGGTTATGGCTACACCTTC. It specifies CSVVSPGAGYGYTF. The gene calls are TRBV29-1 and TRBJ1-2; D might be TRBD1 (6 bases). The CDR3 sequence is 14 residues long. The germline CDR1 and CDR2 sequences are SQVTM and ANQGSEA. The V end was cut by 4 bases, the J end by 5 bases, with 17 bases between.

This chain's CDR3 is CASSQGTGETYEQYF. The CDR3 coding sequence is TGTGCCAGCAGCCAAGGGACAGGGGAAACCTACGAGCAGTACTTC. V usage is TRBV3-1 (or the pseudogene TRBV3-2) and J usage is TRBJ2-7; 9 bases agree with TRBD1. Losses at the gene ends were 1 base for V and 2 bases for J; bases not matched to a gene: 3. Germline lookup yields CDR1 LGHDT and CDR2 YNNKEL (reference sequence). The CDR3 is 15 amino acids.

This chain connects TRBV7-3 to TRBJ1-1, with D maybe TRBD1 (6 bases). The CDR3 is 15 amino acids. Germline CDR1 and CDR2: SGHTA and FQGTGA. The V gene lost 5 bases and the J gene lost 0 bases, with 13 bases spanning the gap. The CDR3 DNA follows: TGTGCCAGCAGCGCATCAACAGGGATGAACACTGAAGCTTTCTTT. Protein: CASSASTGMNTEAFF.

This clone was recorded a few times. The chain is built from TRBV7-8 and TRBJ2-7, with TRBD1 as a possible D gene (5 bases). The CDR3 contains 13 residues. Germline assignment: CDR1 SGHVS and CDR2 FQNEAQ. The V gene lost 5 bases and the J gene lost 6 bases, with 14 bases spanning the gap. As DNA, the CDR3 is TGTGCCAGCAGCAACCCGGCAGGGCGCGAGCAGTACTTC. Translating gives CASSNPAGREQYF. The whole variable domain, filled in from reference TRBV7-8 and TRBJ2-7, reads GAGVSQSPRYKVAKRGQDVALRCDPISGHVSLFWYQQALGQGPEFLTYFQNEAQLDKSGLPSDRFFAERPEGSVSTLKIQRTQQEDSAVYLCASSNPAGREQYFGPGTRLTVT.

The V and J genes are TRBV14 and TRBJ2-7, with TRBD1 identical over 7 bases. The J segment lost 6 bases and the V segment lost 2 bases, leaving 7 bases of the junction unmatched. The germline CDR1 and CDR2 sequences are SGHDN and FVKESK. The CDR3 has 14 amino acids. CDR3 coding DNA: TGTGCCAGCAGCCAAATTAGGGGGCTCGGCGAGCAGTACTTC. It yields the protein CASSQIRGLGEQYF.

The J gene is TRBJ2-7, the V gene TRBV7-3; 8 nucleotides align to TRBD1. CDR1 and CDR2 (germline): SGHTA, FQGTGA. V lost 8 bases and J lost 4; bases outside the gene matches: 7. CDR3 length: 13 residues. DNA of the CDR3: TGTGCCAGCTCAGGGGGCAGTCCTTACGAGCAGTACTTC. It translates to CASSGGSPYEQYF. The variable domain in full, with the rest retrieved from reference TRBV7-3 and TRBJ2-7, is GAGVSQTPSNKVTEKGKYVELRCDPISGHTALYWYRQSLGQGPEFLIYFQGTGAADDSGLPNDRFFAVRPEGSVSTLKIQRTERGDSAVYLCASSGGSPYEQYFGPGTRLTVT.

The rearrangement joins TRBV19 to TRBJ1-1, with TRBD1 as a possible D gene (6 bases). This CDR3 is built from 14 residues. The V and J ends lost 7 bases and 0 bases respectively, with 12 bases between them. Germline-derived CDR1 and CDR2 are LNHDA and SQIVND (reference sequence). As DNA, the CDR3 is TGTGCCAGTACCCCGGGACAAATGAACACTGAAGCTTTCTTT. Translated: CASTPGQMNTEAFF.